These 25 T cell receptor beta chains originate from one sample sequenced in a study of T-cell reconstitution after alpha-beta-depleted transplantation in children. The authors prepared the TCRbeta library with unique molecular identifiers. TCRdb re-derived calls from the PCR reads in MiXCR, one entry per CDR3 protein. The sample has about 440,000 distinct CDR3 sequences; 43% are singletons. Sequenced material: PBMCs, taken before TCRalphabeta/CD19-depleted stem cell transplant. These receptors originate from a girl aged 2 to 9 with aplastic anemia, due to receive a stem cell transplant.

The rearrangement uses TRBV5-1 and TRBJ2-1; 11 bases match TRBD2. J was trimmed by 5 bases and V by 4 bases; bases with no gene match: 8. Germline assignment: CDR1 SGHRS and CDR2 YFSETQ. The CDR3 runs to 16 residues. CDR3 in amino acids: CASSPLAGGIHNEQFF. CDR3 bases: TGCGCCAGCAGCCCCTTAGCGGGGGGGATACACAATGAGCAGTTCTTC.

V is TRBV9 and J is TRBJ2-1; 9 nucleotides agree with TRBD1. V was clipped by 0 bases and J by 5 bases; unmatched bases: 3. The CDR3 spans 15 residues. Per germline, CDR1 SGDLS and CDR2 YYNGEE. As DNA, the CDR3 is TGTGCCAGCAGCGTAGTATGGACAGGGGACAATGAGCAGTTCTTC. Translation: CASSVVWTGDNEQFF. Looking up the rest from reference TRBV9 and TRBJ2-1 gives the full variable domain: DSGVTQTPKHLITATGQRVTLRCSPRSGDLSVYWYQQSLDQGLQFLIQYYNGEERAKGNILERFSAQQFPDLHSELNLSSLELGDSALYFCASSVVWTGDNEQFFGPGTRLTVL.

The chain employs TRBV9 and TRBJ1-5; 7 bases are a match to TRBD1. The CDR3 consists of 14 residues. Unmatched junction bases numbered 6, after V lost 3 bases and J lost 6 bases. Germline V lookup: CDR1 SGDLS, CDR2 YYNGEE. Here the CDR3 DNA reads TGTGCCAGCAGCGGAGAGGCAGGGGGTCAGCCCCAGCATTTT. This sequence encodes CASSGEAGGQPQHF.

This chain links TRBV15 with TRBJ2-1; D may be TRBD2 (5 bases). V dropped 7 bases and J dropped 8 bases, with 21 bases sitting between them. The germline V gene has CDR1 LNHNV and CDR2 YYDKDF (reference sequence). This CDR3 region has 15 residues. CDR3 protein: CATTTENGMSDEQFF. The CDR3, as DNA: TGTGCCACCACCACAGAGAACGGGATGTCGGATGAGCAGTTCTTC. The variable domain in full, with the rest retrieved from reference TRBV15 and TRBJ2-1, is DAMVIQNPRYQVTQFGKPVTLSCSQTLNHNVMYWYQQKSSQAPKLLFHYYDKDFNNEADTPDNFQSRRPNTSFCFLDIRSPGLGDTAMYLCATTTENGMSDEQFFGPGTRLTVL.

V is TRBV27 and J is TRBJ1-5; 9 bases line up with TRBD1. This CDR3 spans 16 amino acids. V trimming: 5 bases; J trimming: 0 bases; junction bases outside the gene matches: 5. Germline CDR1 and CDR2: MNHEY and SMNVEV (reference sequence). The CDR3 loop is CASSITGGYSNQPQHF. As DNA, the CDR3 is TGTGCCAGCAGTATTACAGGGGGCTATAGCAATCAGCCCCAGCATTTT.

This clonotype came up many times. The rearrangement joins TRBV20-1 to TRBJ1-3; the D is unclear. Germline V gene data show CDR1 as DFQATT and CDR2 as SNEGSKA (reference sequence). This CDR3 spans 12 amino acids. V was shortened by 3 bases and J by 4 bases, with 7 bases between the two germline ends. CDR3 region: CSARTTGNTIYF. The CDR3 DNA reads as TGCAGTGCTAGGACGACCGGAAACACCATATATTTT.

This clonotype has ten or more counts. The chain couples TRBV7-8 to TRBJ2-1; TRBD1 agrees at 9 bases. Looked up from germline, CDR1 is SGHVS and CDR2 is FQNEAQ. The CDR3 has 13 residues. Trimming cost V 10 bases and J 6 bases; bases outside gene matches: 7. CDR3: CAIRDRVSNEQFF. In nucleotides, the CDR3 is TGTGCCATCCGGGACAGGGTTAGCAATGAGCAGTTCTTC.

This clonotype was counted a few times. V gene TRBV12-5 combines with J gene TRBJ2-7; no reliable D call. The CDR3 contains 13 residues. The V end was cut by 0 bases, the J end by 5 bases, with 8 bases between. Germline V CDR1 and CDR2: LGHNT, FRNRAP. The CDR3 loop is CASGLVGGNEQYF. In DNA, the CDR3 is TGTGCTAGTGGTTTGGTAGGTGGGAACGAGCAGTACTTC.

The chain is built from TRBV12-3 or TRBV12-4 and TRBJ2-7, with D maybe TRBD1 (6 bases). V lost 5 bases, J lost 2 bases, and 10 bases lay in between. This CDR3 comprises 13 residues. Here the CDR3 reads CASSIQGPYEQYF. In nucleotides, the CDR3 is TGTGCCAGCAGTATACAGGGACCCTACGAGCAGTACTTC.

The chain employs TRBV28 and TRBJ1-2; no reliable D call. This CDR3 is built from 14 residues. V was cut by 7 bases and J by 0 bases, with 12 bases left in between. Germline V gives CDR1 MDHEN, CDR2 SYDVKM. CDR3 in amino acids: CASKPTYSNYGYTF. CDR3 bases: TGTGCCAGCAAACCCACGTACTCTAACTATGGCTACACCTTC.

This clonotype was seen many times. The chain has TRBV5-6 and TRBJ1-1, with D uncertain. The germline V and J ends were trimmed by 2 bases and 5 bases, with 10 bases remaining between them. CDR1 is SGHDT and CDR2 is YYEEEE in the germline V gene. The CDR3 has 13 residues. The CDR3 region has the DNA TGTGCCAGCAGCTTTAGATTTACGACTGAAGCTTTCTTT. Translating gives CASSFRFTTEAFF.

The chain couples TRBV29-1 to TRBJ2-1; 7 positions agree with TRBD2. Germline V gives CDR1 SQVTM, CDR2 ANQGSEA. Trimming cost V 6 bases and J 3 bases; bases outside gene matches: 8. This CDR3 contains 14 residues. The chain's CDR3 is CSVEASGDYNEQFF. The CDR3 bases are TGCAGCGTCGAGGCTAGCGGTGACTACAATGAGCAGTTCTTC.

This chain links TRBV5-5 with TRBJ2-5; 8 nucleotides match TRBD2. The V and J ends lost 7 bases and 1 base, in that order; junction bases with no gene match: 12. CDR1 and CDR2 from the germline V gene are SGHKS and YYEKEE (reference sequence). CDR3 length: 16 residues. The CDR3 DNA reads as TGTGCCAGCCTAAGGGCCGCGGCGGGGGGCCAAGAGACCCAGTACTTC. It translates to CASLRAAAGGQETQYF.

This clonotype showed up just a few times. This chain connects TRBV14 to TRBJ2-7; perhaps D is TRBD1 or TRBD2 (5 bases each). The CDR3 sequence is 14 residues long. The ends were cut back, 7 bases at V and 9 bases at J, with 22 bases in the middle. Germline CDR1 SGHDN, CDR2 FVKESK. Here the CDR3 DNA reads TGTGCCAGCAAGCTCTCGGGACCGCCGAGCAGGCAGTACTTC. Translation: CASKLSGPPSRQYF. The variable domain in full, with the rest retrieved from reference TRBV14 and TRBJ2-7, is EAGVTQFPSHSVIEKGQTVTLRCDPISGHDNLYWYRRVMGKEIKFLLHFVKESKQDESGMPNNRFLAERTGGTYSTLKVQPAELEDSGVYFCASKLSGPPSRQYFGPGTRLTVT.

This sequence joins TRBV4-2 and TRBJ2-6; weak D call: TRBD1 (5 bases). Germline lookup yields CDR1 LGHNA and CDR2 YNFKEQ. This CDR3 has 19 amino acids. V gave up 0 bases and J gave up 0 bases, with 15 bases separating them. This chain's CDR3 is CASSQDRGGIYSGANVLTF. CDR3 sequence (DNA): TGTGCCAGCAGCCAAGATAGGGGTGGGATTTACTCTGGGGCCAACGTCCTGACTTTC.

The V and J genes are TRBV27 and TRBJ2-1; 13 nucleotides match TRBD2. Per the germline V gene, CDR1 is MNHEY and CDR2 is SMNVEV (reference sequence). J lost 11 bases, V lost 10 bases, and 11 bases had no gene match. This CDR3 is 14 amino acids long. CDR3 bases: TGTGCCACCTCAATTTCGACTAGCGGGGGGCAGCAGTTCTTC. This translates into CATSISTSGGQQFF.

This clonotype was counted a few times. The V gene is TRBV5-6, the J gene TRBJ2-5; TRBD1 is a possible D gene (5 bases). The CDR3 length is 16 residues. Germline V gives CDR1 SGHDT, CDR2 YYEEEE. The V end was cut by 0 bases, the J end by 2 bases, with 14 bases between. CDR3 residues: CASSLGGRALQETQYF. The CDR3 nucleotides are TGTGCCAGCAGCTTGGGGGGCAGGGCCCTTCAAGAGACCCAGTACTTC.

As to this clonotype: Just one base apart from a much larger clone, this may be a read error. This CDR3 fails to terminate in the conserved phenylalanine or tryptophan, so it likely reflects a read error. The CDR3 coding sequence is TGTGCCAGCAGCGTAGGGGGACTAGCGGGAGGGGGCAATGAGCAGTTCTAC. This gives the protein CASSVGGLAGGGNEQFY. The rearrangement uses TRBV9 and TRBJ2-1, with 16 nucleotides matching TRBD2. Germline V lookup: CDR1 SGDLS, CDR2 YYNGEE. This CDR3 is built from 17 residues. V trimming: 0 bases; J trimming: 6 bases; junction bases outside the gene matches: 3.

This clonotype was recorded many times. CDR3 coding DNA: TGTGCCAGCAGCCAAGTACCAGCGGGAGCCCCCACCGGGGAGCTGTTTTTT. This encodes CASSQVPAGAPTGELFF. The chain couples TRBV3-1 to TRBJ2-2, with 8 bases fitting TRBD2. The CDR3 consists of 17 residues. Trimming removed 1 base from V and 4 bases from J; junction bases left unmatched: 8. Germline-derived CDR1 and CDR2 are LGHDT and YNNKEL (reference sequence).

This clonotype showed up many times. The chain recombines TRBV7-9 with TRBJ1-5; a weak D match, TRBD1 (5 bases). Germline V gene data show CDR1 as SEHNR and CDR2 as FQNEAQ (reference sequence). The CDR3 covers 14 residues. V gave up 5 bases and J gave up 2 bases, with 10 bases separating them. The CDR3 region is CASSPSGGNQPQHF. The CDR3 nucleotides read TGTGCCAGCAGCCCCTCGGGGGGCAATCAGCCCCAGCATTTT.

The rearrangement links TRBV5-1 to TRBJ2-1, with D perhaps TRBD2 (8 bases). The germline CDR1 and CDR2 sequences are SGHRS and YFSETQ. The CDR3 spans 15 residues. Trimming took 3 bases from V and 8 from J, leaving 18 bases between them. The CDR3 DNA sequence: TGCGCCAGCAGCTCAAAGACAGGGCGGGGGGATGAGCAGTTCTTC. It codes for CASSSKTGRGDEQFF.

This clonotype was detected once. The V gene is TRBV5-1, the J gene TRBJ2-7, with 7 bases that match TRBD1. CDR3 size: 14 residues. The germline V gene encodes CDR1 SGHRS and CDR2 YFSETQ. J gave up 6 bases and V 0 bases, and 6 bases lay outside the gene matches. The CDR3 nucleotides read TGCGCCAGCAGCTTGGTTTCAGGGGGATCCGAGCAGTACTTC. Protein product: CASSLVSGGSEQYF.

This clonotype was observed a handful of times. This rearrangement joins TRBV11-2 to TRBJ1-6; possible D gene TRBD1, 5 bases. The CDR3 is made up of 19 amino acids. V was cut by 1 base and J by 7 bases, with 23 bases left in between. Germline CDR1 and CDR2: SGHAT and FQNNGV. The CDR3 nucleotides are TGTGCCAGCAGCTTAGGTTCCCAGGGAATGGAGTATCGGAATTCACCCCTCCACTTT. Encoded protein: CASSLGSQGMEYRNSPLHF.

The chain uses TRBV27 and TRBJ2-7; TRBD2 matches at 9 bases. The CDR3 is 15 residues long. Germline V gene sequence: CDR1 MNHEY, CDR2 SMNVEV (reference sequence). V lost 2 bases, J lost 3 bases, and 5 bases stayed unmatched. For the CDR3, the DNA is TGTGCCAGCAGTTTAGGGCGGGGGGGGATCTACGAGCAGTACTTC. Protein product: CASSLGRGGIYEQYF.

This clonotype has a count of ten or more. J is TRBJ2-7 and V is TRBV20-1, with unresolved D. Germline V gene sequence: CDR1 DFQATT, CDR2 SNEGSKA (reference sequence). The V and J ends lost 4 bases and 0 bases respectively, with 13 bases between them. The CDR3 totals 14 residues. CDR3 in DNA: TGCAGTGCTACAGGTCGCGCCCTCTCCTACGAGCAGTACTTC. This encodes CSATGRALSYEQYF.